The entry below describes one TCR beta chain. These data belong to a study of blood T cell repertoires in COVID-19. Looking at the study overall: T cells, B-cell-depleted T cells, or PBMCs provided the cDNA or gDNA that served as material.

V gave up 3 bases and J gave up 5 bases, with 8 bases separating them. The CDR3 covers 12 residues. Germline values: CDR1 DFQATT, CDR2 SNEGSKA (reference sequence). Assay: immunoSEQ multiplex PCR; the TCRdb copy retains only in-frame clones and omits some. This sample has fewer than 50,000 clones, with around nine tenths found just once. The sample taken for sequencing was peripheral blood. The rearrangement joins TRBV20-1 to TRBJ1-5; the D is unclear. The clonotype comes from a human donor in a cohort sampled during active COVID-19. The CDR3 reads CSASYPDQPQHF. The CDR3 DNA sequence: TGCAGTGCTAGTTACCCGGATCAGCCCCAGCATTTT.